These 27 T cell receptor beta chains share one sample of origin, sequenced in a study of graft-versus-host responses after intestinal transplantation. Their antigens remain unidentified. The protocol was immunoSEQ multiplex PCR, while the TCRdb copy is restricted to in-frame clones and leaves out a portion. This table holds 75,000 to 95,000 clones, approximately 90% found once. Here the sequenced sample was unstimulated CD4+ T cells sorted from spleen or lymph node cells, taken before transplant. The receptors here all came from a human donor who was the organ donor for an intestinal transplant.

CDR3 sequence (DNA): TGTGCCAGCGGAACTGACGGAGGGGAGACCCAGTACTTC. It codes for CASGTDGGETQYF. The genes are TRBV21-1 and TRBJ2-5; no DNA check was done on the table's D call, TRBD2. TRBV21-1 counts as a pseudogene. This CDR3 has 13 amino acids.

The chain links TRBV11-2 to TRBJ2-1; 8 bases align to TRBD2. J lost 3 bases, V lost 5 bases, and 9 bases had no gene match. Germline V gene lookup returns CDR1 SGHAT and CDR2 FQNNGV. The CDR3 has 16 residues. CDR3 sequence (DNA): TGTGCCAGCAGCCTCAGGACCGGGACTAGCTACAATGAGCAGTTCTTC. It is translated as CASSLRTGTSYNEQFF.

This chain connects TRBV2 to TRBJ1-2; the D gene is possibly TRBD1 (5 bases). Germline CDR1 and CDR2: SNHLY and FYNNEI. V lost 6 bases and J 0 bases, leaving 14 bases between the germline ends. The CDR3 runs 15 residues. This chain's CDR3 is CASRKDNSANYGYTF. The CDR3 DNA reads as TGTGCCAGCAGAAAGGACAATAGTGCTAACTATGGCTACACCTTC.

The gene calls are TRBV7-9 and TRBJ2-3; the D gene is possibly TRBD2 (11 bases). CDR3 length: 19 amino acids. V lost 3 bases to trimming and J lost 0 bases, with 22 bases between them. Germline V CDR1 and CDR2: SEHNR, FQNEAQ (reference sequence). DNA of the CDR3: TGTGCCAGCAGCTTGGGGACAGGGGCTAGCGGGGGGAGCACAGATACGCAGTATTTT. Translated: CASSLGTGASGGSTDTQYF. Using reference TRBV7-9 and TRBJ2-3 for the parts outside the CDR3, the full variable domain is DTGVSQNPRHKITKRGQNVTFRCDPISEHNRLYWYRQTLGQGPEFLTYFQNEAQLEKSRLLSDRFSAERPKGSFSTLEIQRTEQGDSAMYLCASSLGTGASGGSTDTQYFGPGTRLTVL.

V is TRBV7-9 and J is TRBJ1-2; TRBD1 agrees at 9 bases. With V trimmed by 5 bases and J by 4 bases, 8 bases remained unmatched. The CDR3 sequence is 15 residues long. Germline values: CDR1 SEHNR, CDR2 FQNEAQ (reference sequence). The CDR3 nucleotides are TGTGCCAGCAGCCCCGGGACAGGGTCCCGCTATGGCTACACCTTC. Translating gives CASSPGTGSRYGYTF. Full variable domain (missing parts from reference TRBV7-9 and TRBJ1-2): DTGVSQNPRHKITKRGQNVTFRCDPISEHNRLYWYRQTLGQGPEFLTYFQNEAQLEKSRLLSDRFSAERPKGSFSTLEIQRTEQGDSAMYLCASSPGTGSRYGYTFGSGTRLTVV.

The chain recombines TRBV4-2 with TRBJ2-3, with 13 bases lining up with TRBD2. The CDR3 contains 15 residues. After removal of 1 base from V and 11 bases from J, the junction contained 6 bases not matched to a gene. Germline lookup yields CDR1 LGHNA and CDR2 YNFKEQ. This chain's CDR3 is CASSQGGLAGFKQYF. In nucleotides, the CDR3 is TGTGCCAGCAGCCAAGGGGGACTAGCGGGGTTTAAGCAGTATTTT.

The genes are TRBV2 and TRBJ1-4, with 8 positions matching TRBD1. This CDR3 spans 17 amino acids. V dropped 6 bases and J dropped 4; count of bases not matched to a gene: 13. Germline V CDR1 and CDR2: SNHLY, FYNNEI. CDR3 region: CASRVDRGLPLNEKLFF. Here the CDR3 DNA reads TGTGCCAGCAGAGTCGACAGGGGCCTCCCTCTTAATGAAAAACTGTTTTTT.

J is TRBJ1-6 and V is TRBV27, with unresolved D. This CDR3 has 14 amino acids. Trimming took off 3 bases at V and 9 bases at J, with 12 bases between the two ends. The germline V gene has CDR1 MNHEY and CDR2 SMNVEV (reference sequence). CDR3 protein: CASSFVFFGSPLHF. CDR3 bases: TGTGCCAGCAGTTTTGTTTTTTTCGGTTCACCCCTCCACTTT.

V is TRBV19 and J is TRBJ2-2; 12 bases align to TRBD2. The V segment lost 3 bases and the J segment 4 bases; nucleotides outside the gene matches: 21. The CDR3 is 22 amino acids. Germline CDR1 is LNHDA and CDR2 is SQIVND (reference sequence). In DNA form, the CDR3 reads TGTGCCAGTAGTATCGTGGCAGGGGGCTGGTCTAGCGGGAGGGTGATCACCGGGGAGCTGTTTTTT. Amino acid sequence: CASSIVAGGWSSGRVITGELFF.

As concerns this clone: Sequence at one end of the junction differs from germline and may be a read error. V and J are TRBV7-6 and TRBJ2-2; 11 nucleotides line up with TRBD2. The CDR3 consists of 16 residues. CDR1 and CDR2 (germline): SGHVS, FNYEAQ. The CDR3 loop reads CASSLALAGDTGELFF. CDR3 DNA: TGTGCCAGCAGCCTAGCACTAGCGGGGGACACCGGGGAGCTGTTTTTT.

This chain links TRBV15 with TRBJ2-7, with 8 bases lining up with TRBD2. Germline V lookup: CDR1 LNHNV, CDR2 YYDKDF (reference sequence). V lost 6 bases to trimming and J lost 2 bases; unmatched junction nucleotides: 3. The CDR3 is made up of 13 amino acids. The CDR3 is CATRTSGAYEQYF. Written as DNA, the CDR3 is TGTGCCACCAGAACTAGCGGAGCCTACGAGCAGTACTTC.

The CDR3 DNA is TGTGCCAGCAGGAAACAGGAATTGAACACTGAAGCTTTCTTT. It codes for CASRKQELNTEAFF. The chain couples TRBV2 to TRBJ1-1; D possibly corresponds to TRBD1 (5 bases). With 6 bases removed from V and 0 bases from J, the gap between germline ends came to 11 bases. Germline CDR1 is SNHLY and CDR2 is FYNNEI. This CDR3 has 14 residues.

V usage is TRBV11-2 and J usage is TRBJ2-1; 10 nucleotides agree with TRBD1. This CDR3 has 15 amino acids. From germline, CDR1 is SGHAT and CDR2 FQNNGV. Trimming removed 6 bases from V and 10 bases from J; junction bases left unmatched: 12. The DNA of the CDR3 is TGTGCCAGCAGGAGGAGGGACAGGGGACATGGGGAGCAGTTCTTC. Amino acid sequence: CASRRRDRGHGEQFF.

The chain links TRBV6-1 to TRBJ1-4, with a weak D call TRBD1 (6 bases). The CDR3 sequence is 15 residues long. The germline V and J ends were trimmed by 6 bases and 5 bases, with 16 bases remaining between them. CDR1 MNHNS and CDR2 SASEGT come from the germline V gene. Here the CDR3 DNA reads TGTGCCAGCAGGGGGGCTATCTCCAAAAATGAAAAACTGTTTTTT. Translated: CASRGAISKNEKLFF.

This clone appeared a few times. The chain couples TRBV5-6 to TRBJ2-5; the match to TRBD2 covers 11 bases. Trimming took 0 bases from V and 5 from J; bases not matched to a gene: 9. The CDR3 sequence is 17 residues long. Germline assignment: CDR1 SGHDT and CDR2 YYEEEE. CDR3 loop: CASSLAYVTSGVETQYF. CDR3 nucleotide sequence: TGTGCCAGCAGCTTGGCATATGTGACTAGCGGGGTGGAGACCCAGTACTTC.

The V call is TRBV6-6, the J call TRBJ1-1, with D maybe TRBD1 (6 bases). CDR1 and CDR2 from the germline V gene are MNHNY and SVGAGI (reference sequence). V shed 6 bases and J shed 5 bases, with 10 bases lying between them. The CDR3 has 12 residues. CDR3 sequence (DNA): TGTGCCAGCAGGTATAGGGGGACTGAAGCTTTCTTT. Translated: CASRYRGTEAFF.

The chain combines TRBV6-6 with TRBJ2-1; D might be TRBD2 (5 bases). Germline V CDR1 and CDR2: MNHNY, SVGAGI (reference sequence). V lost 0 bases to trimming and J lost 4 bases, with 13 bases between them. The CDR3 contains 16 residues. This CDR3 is CASSYSPDSRYNEQFF. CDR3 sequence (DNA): TGTGCCAGCAGTTACTCCCCGGACTCGAGATACAATGAGCAGTTCTTC.

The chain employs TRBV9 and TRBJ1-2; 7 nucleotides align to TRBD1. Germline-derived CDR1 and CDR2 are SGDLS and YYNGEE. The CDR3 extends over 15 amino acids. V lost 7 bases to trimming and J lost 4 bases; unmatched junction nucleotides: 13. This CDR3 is CASGDPIQGSYGYTF. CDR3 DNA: TGTGCCAGCGGCGATCCAATACAGGGGTCCTATGGCTACACCTTC.

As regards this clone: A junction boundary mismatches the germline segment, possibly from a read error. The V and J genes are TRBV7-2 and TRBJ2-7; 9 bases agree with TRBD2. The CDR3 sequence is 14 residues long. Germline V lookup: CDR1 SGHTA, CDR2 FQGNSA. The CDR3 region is CASRLVAGDYEQYF. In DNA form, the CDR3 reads TGTGCCAGCAGATTAGTAGCGGGGGACTACGAGCAGTACTTC.

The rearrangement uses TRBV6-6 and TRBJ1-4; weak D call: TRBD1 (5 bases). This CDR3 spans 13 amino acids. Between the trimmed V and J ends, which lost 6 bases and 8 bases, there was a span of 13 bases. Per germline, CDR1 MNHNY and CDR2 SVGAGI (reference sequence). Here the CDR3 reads CASSTGGVEKLFF. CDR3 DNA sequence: TGTGCCAGCAGCACCGGGGGGGTAGAAAAACTGTTTTTT.

The DNA for the CDR3 is TGTGCCAGCAGCCGAGAGGTCGGATGGGATGAGCAGTTCTTC. The encoded protein is CASSREVGWDEQFF. The chain links TRBV11-2 to TRBJ2-1; D gene ambiguous. This CDR3 is built from 14 residues. Trimming shortened V by 5 bases and J by 8 bases, and 16 bases separated the two germline ends. Germline V CDR1 and CDR2: SGHAT, FQNNGV.

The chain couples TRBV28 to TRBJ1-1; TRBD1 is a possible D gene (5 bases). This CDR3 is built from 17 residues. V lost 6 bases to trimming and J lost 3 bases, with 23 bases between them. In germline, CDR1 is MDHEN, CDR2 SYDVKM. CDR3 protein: CASRIPGLLAPHTEAFF. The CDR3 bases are TGTGCCAGCAGGATCCCAGGGCTCCTTGCACCGCACACTGAAGCTTTCTTT.

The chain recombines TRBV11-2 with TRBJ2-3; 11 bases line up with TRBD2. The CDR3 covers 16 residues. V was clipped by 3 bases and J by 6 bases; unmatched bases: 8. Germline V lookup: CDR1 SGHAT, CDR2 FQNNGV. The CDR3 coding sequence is TGTGCCAGCAGCTTCCGGGGCCTAGCGGGAGGCGATACGCAGTATTTT. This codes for CASSFRGLAGGDTQYF.

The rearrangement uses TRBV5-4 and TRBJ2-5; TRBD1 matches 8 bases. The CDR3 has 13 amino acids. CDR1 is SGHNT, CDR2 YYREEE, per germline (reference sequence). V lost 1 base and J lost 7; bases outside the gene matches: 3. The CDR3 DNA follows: TGTGCCAGCAGCTTGTCGACAGGGGTGACCCAGTACTTC. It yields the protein CASSLSTGVTQYF.

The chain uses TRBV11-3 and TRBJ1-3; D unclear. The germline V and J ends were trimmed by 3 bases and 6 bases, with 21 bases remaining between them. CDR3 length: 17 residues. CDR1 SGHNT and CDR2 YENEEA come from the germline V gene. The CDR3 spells CASSFMTSGPSPNTIYF. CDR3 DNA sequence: TGTGCCAGCAGCTTTATGACTAGTGGGCCCTCCCCAAACACCATATATTTT.

The CDR3 sequence is CASRTGGMNTEAFF. Here the CDR3 DNA reads TGTGCCAGCAGGACAGGGGGCATGAACACTGAAGCTTTCTTT. This rearrangement joins TRBV11-3 to TRBJ1-1; 10 bases fit TRBD1. This CDR3 has 14 amino acids. The junction had 1 base not matched to a gene; V was cut back by 6 bases and J by 0 bases. CDR1 and CDR2 (germline): SGHNT, YENEEA.

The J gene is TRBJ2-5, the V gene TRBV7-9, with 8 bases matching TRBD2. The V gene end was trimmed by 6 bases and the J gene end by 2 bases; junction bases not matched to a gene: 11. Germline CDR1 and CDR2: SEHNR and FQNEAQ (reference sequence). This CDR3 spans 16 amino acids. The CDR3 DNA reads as TGTGCCAGCAGTGATGACGGACTAGCCGGTCAAGAGACCCAGTACTTC. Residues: CASSDDGLAGQETQYF. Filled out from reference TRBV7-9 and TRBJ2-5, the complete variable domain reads DTGVSQNPRHKITKRGQNVTFRCDPISEHNRLYWYRQTLGQGPEFLTYFQNEAQLEKSRLLSDRFSAERPKGSFSTLEIQRTEQGDSAMYLCASSDDGLAGQETQYFGPGTRLLVL.